This note documents a single T cell receptor beta chain sequence. The antigen remains unidentified. The PCR contained 60 Vbeta and 13 Jbeta primers. Assay: immunoSEQ multiplex PCR; the TCRdb copy retains only in-frame clones and omits some. This sample has some 130,000 clones, with about four fifths found just once. This entry is derived from a study of cytomegalovirus exposure and HLA in healthy donors. The CDR3 length is 15 residues. The germline CDR1 and CDR2 sequences are LGHNA and YSLEER. V gave up 1 base and J gave up 4 bases; unmatched junction bases: 4. General study points: The investigators catalogued 150 to 200 TCR beta chains as cytomegalovirus-associated.

The TCR was taken from a man between 18 and 35 years old in good health and CMV-seronegative. Sequencing was carried out using PBMCs. V and J are TRBV4-3 and TRBJ1-1; 9 nucleotides line up with TRBD1. CDR3 residues: CASSQGGQGFTEAFF. The CDR3 region has the DNA TGCGCCAGCAGCCAAGGGGGACAGGGCTTCACTGAAGCTTTCTTT.